Each of the 5 T cell receptor beta chains below was sequenced from the same sample in a study of T-cell memory formation after mild COVID-19. TCRdb analysed the 5' RACE reads with MiXCR anew, one entry per CDR3 protein. The table shows 120,000 or so distinct CDR3 sequences, with about a sixth occurring only once. Material: PBMCs or a T cell subset sorted from them (not recorded which). The receptors here all came from an adult woman who had mild COVID-19 (a few samples of this study predate the infection). Cell type and time point are not known.

The rearrangement joins TRBV19 to TRBJ2-2; D might be TRBD2 (5 bases). The CDR3 covers 17 residues. Looked up from germline, CDR1 is LNHDA and CDR2 is SQIVND (reference sequence). Trimming left V 1 base short and J 1 base short, with 13 bases between. DNA of the CDR3: TGTGCCAGTAGTATAGTAAGCGTACGGGGGAACACCGGGGAGCTGTTTTTT. Protein: CASSIVSVRGNTGELFF.

This clonotype was observed a few times. The chain joins TRBV12-3 or TRBV12-4 to TRBJ2-5; D is ambiguous. The CDR3 is made up of 11 amino acids. V was trimmed by 3 bases and J by 7 bases, leaving 6 bases between them. CDR3 region: CASSLGGTQYF. CDR3 bases: TGTGCCAGCAGTTTGGGCGGGACCCAGTACTTC.

This clonotype was observed at least ten times. V is TRBV7-6 and J is TRBJ2-1; 10 nucleotides line up with TRBD1. The trim removed 4 bases at V and 9 bases at J, leaving 9 bases unmatched. This CDR3 is built from 15 residues. CDR1 SGHVS and CDR2 FNYEAQ come from the germline V gene. CDR3 DNA: TGTGCCAGCAGCTCGACAGGGGGCGCGGAAGGTGAGCAGTTCTTC. Translated, it gives CASSSTGGAEGEQFF.

This clonotype was counted only a few times. V is TRBV5-1 and J is TRBJ2-1; D might be TRBD2 (6 bases). The CDR3 contains 11 residues. Per the germline V gene, CDR1 is SGHRS and CDR2 is YFSETQ. Deletions cut 5 bases from V and 9 bases from J, with 9 bases between. The CDR3 region is CASSSGGEQFF. As DNA, the CDR3 is TGCGCCAGCAGTAGCGGAGGTGAGCAGTTCTTC.

This clonotype was found a few times. The V call is TRBV6-2 or TRBV6-3, the J call TRBJ2-6; the D is unclear. Germline CDR1 reads MNHEY; CDR2 reads SVGEGT. The CDR3 loop spans 14 amino acids. V shed 8 bases and J shed 0 bases, with 8 bases lying between them. Here the CDR3 reads CASYSPSGANVLTF. The CDR3 DNA follows: TGTGCCAGCTACAGCCCCTCTGGGGCCAACGTCCTGACTTTC.